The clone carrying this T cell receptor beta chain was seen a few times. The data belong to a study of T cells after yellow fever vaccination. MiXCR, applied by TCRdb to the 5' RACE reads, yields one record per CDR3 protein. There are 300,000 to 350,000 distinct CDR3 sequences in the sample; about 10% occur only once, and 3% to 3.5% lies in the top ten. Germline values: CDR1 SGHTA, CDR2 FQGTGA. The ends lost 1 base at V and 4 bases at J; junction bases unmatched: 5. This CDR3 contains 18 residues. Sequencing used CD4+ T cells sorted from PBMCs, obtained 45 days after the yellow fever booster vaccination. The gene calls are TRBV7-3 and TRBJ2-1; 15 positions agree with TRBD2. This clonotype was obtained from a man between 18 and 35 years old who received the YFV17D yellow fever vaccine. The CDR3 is CASSLRGLAGGEYNEQFF. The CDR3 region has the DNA TGTGCCAGCAGCTTAAGGGGACTAGCGGGGGGCGAATACAATGAGCAGTTCTTC.